Listed below are T cell receptor beta chains from one sample, sequenced in a study of T cell responses to AZD1222 COVID-19 vaccine. This table comes from immunoSEQ multiplex PCR, and its TCRdb copy is limited to in-frame clones, with some not included. Found here are more than 150,000 clones, around nine tenths of them singletons; the top ten hold roughly a quarter. The input for sequencing was peripheral blood, taken 28 days after the second AZD1222 dose. These receptors were obtained from an adult who received the AZD1222 COVID-19 vaccine. Each CDR3 is given without its conserved first and last residue.

cdr3_length,v_call,cdr3_aa
11,TRBV10-3,AISGQEQETQY
12,TRBV11-1,ASKPGQGSHEQY
16,TRBV4-2,ASSQAPSRTSGSYEQY
13,TRBV4-1,ASSQGQAGANVLT
13,TRBV5-4,ASGRQSSYNSPLH
13,TRBV6-2/TRBV6-3,ASSTTGYSSYEQY
13,TRBV7-2,ASSLFGTGQETQY
13,TRBV6-5,ASRGTGTARETQY
12,TRBV30,AWSVTDGNTEAF
12,TRBV27,ASPGGLAANEQF
11,TRBV7-8,ASGEGGLTEAF
8,TRBV7-8,ATSEVSAF
13,TRBV7-9,ASSLAGTGAQPQH
11,TRBV28,ASSPTVNTEAF
13,TRBV6-2/TRBV6-3,ASSYRGQFSDTQY
9,TRBV3-1/TRBV3-2,ASRQGRAEY
11,TRBV28,ASSLGGQETQY
11,TRBV4-2,ASSQEGGDTQY
15,TRBV3-1/TRBV3-2,ASSRTSQRGANSPLH
13,TRBV7-9,ASSRLAANTGELF
12,TRBV5-1,ASSLAGQSYEQY
12,TRBV6-4,ASSAGLPADTQY
11,TRBV24-1,ATKKVSSYEQY
12,TRBV19,ASSWGRGHAEAF
15,TRBV7-9,ASSPKLDTRSYNEQF
14,TRBV3-1/TRBV3-2,ASSQPLTGSSYEQY
13,TRBV14,ASSRVGGVLSGYT
11,TRBV27,AIGTDSNQPQH
16,TRBV7-6,ASSLGGLAGGWSDTQY
11,TRBV25-1,ASSQGAKEKLF
10,TRBV7-2,ASSLDHYEQY
11,TRBV5-6,ASSLELTGELF
12,TRBV28,ASSLLQGDTEAF
14,TRBV15,ATSRDRDRRYEKLF
14,TRBV19,ASSPWSFLDQETQY
11,TRBV30,AWSARGDYGYT
18,TRBV3-1/TRBV3-2,ASSQDWGPGLATGANVLT
14,TRBV19,ASSPYDAFSYNEQF
12,TRBV4-3,ASSLWVGDNEQF
9,TRBV18,ASSPSTEQF
11,TRBV7-8,ASSSREIGELF
14,TRBV7-2,ASSLRYRGATREQF
12,TRBV30,AWNMDRVVETQY
11,TRBV7-2,ATLGANGYEQY
13,TRBV6-5,ASSLLGLAGAAQY
16,TRBV28,ASSWGPVRGQSYNEQF
12,TRBV7-2,ASSFGTGGYEQY
12,TRBV6-5,ASSSPPDRGSYT
13,TRBV6-1,ASSERDRGFYGYT
10,TRBV29-1,SVDPSGYGYT
11,TRBV7-3,ASSSTGVDTQY
10,TRBV24-1,ATSDYGLALF
13,TRBV6-1,ASSEALKGSGELF
10,TRBV28,ASSRHGYEQY